This entry features one T cell receptor (beta chain) sequence. Primed by a sample-barcoded 5' primer and a J-beta primer mix, a second PCR proceeded for 7 to 11 cycles. TCRdb re-called the 5' RACE reads with MiXCR, one entry per CDR3 protein. The data show around 1.5 million distinct CDR3 sequences, approximately 32% seen once. This sample was included in a study of blood T cells in healthy people across ages. The sequence came from a woman between 25 and 40 years old in good health. The sample consisted of blood.

The CDR3 DNA sequence: TGTGCCAGTAGGCATCTAAACAACAAGACCGGGGAGCTGTTTTTT. This translates into CASRHLNNKTGELFF. The chain has TRBV27 and TRBJ2-2; the D is unclear. CDR1 is MNHEY and CDR2 is SMNVEV in the germline V gene (reference sequence). The CDR3 runs to 15 residues. V lost 9 bases and J lost 5, with 19 bases in between.